The clone carrying this T cell receptor (beta chain) was observed many times. Its target is not known. Conversion of TCR transcripts into cDNA relied on 5'RACE template switching, which added a universal primer site and UMIs. TCRdb re-called the 5' RACE reads through MiXCR, storing one row per CDR3 protein. Here the sample spans hundreds of thousands of distinct CDR3 sequences, around 13% being singletons. The CDR3 has 15 residues. CDR1 is MGHRA, CDR2 YSYEKL, per germline. The V and J ends lost 0 bases and 6 bases respectively, with 13 bases between them. The data were taken from a study of T cells after yellow fever vaccination. Study-level points and caveats: Most primary-vaccination clones recurred post-booster (just under 98% CD4, over 70% CD8).

This TCR derives from a man aged 18 to 29 who received the YFV17D yellow fever vaccine. This chain connects TRBV4-1 to TRBJ2-3, with D uncertain. The sample consisted of CD4+ T cells sorted from PBMCs, taken 15 days after the yellow fever booster vaccination. CDR3 protein: CASSQEWKGMDTQYF. In DNA, the CDR3 is TGCGCCAGCAGCCAAGAATGGAAAGGGATGGATACGCAGTATTTT.